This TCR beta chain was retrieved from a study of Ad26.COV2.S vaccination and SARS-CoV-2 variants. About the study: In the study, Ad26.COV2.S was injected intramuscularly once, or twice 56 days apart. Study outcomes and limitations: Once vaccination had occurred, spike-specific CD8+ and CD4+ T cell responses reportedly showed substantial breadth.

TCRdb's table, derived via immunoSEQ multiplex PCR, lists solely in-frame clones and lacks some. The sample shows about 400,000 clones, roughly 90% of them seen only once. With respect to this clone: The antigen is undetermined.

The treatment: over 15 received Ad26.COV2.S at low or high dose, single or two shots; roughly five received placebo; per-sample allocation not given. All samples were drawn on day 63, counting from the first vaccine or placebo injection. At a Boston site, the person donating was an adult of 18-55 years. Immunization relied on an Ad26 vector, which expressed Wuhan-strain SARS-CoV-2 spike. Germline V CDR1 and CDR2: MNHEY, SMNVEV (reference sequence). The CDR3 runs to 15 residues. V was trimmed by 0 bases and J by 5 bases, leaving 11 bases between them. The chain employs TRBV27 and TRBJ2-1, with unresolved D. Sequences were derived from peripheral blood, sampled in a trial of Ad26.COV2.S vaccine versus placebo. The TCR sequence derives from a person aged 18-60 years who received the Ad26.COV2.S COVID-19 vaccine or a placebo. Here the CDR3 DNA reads TGTGCCAGCAGTTTATCGTTCGTGGGAAACAATGAGCAGTTCTTC. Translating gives CASSLSFVGNNEQFF.